The 9 T cell receptor beta chains given below trace back to one sample, sequenced in a study of T cells in tumors after PD-1 blockade. Sequenced by immunoSEQ multiplex PCR; TCRdb stores in-frame clones only, minus some. The data hold 4,000 to 5,500 clones, with roughly three fifths observed a single time. Sequences were derived from tumor tissue, sampled after anti-PD-1 treatment. The receptors derive from a human donor with basal cell carcinoma.

J is TRBJ1-1 and V is TRBV12-3 or TRBV12-4, with no clear D. V was shortened by 3 bases and J by 7 bases, with 9 bases between the two germline ends. This CDR3 has 12 amino acids. The CDR3 region has the DNA TGTGCCAGCAGTTTGAGGGAAGGTGAAGCTTTCTTT. Translated, it gives CASSLREGEAFF.

By share, this clone counts as medium-sized. V is TRBV7-9 and J is TRBJ2-7; D is possibly TRBD1 (5 bases). V lost 8 bases to trimming and J lost 3 bases, with 14 bases between them. Germline V gives CDR1 SEHNR, CDR2 FQNEAQ (reference sequence). The CDR3 is 13 residues long. The CDR3 DNA is TGTGCCAGCCAAGATTGGACAAGCTACGAGCAGTACTTC. Translation gives CASQDWTSYEQYF.

This chain connects TRBV9 to TRBJ2-1, with TRBD1 matching 8 bases. The CDR3 is made up of 12 amino acids. Trimming at V came to 6 bases and at J to 16 bases, leaving 12 bases not matched to a gene. Germline assignment: CDR1 SGDLS and CDR2 YYNGEE. The CDR3 DNA reads as TGTGCCAGCACCTCTATCGGGACAGGTCTCTTCTTC. It codes for CASTSIGTGLFF.

This chain links TRBV24-1 with TRBJ2-7; D gene ambiguous. V lost 9 bases to trimming and J lost 4 bases, with 21 bases between them. The CDR3 runs to 15 residues. Germline-derived CDR1 and CDR2 are KGHDR and SFDVKD. The CDR3 region is CATRTSTPGAYEQYF. The DNA for the CDR3 is TGTGCCACCCGAACCTCCACCCCAGGCGCTTACGAGCAGTACTTC.

The CDR3 spells CASSLALTGVTEAFF. The CDR3 nucleotides read TGCGCCAGCAGCTTGGCCTTGACAGGGGTCACTGAAGCTTTCTTT. V is TRBV5-1 and J is TRBJ1-1; 8 positions match TRBD1. Trimming at V came to 0 bases and at J to 4 bases, leaving 5 bases not matched to a gene. The CDR3 length is 15 residues. Germline V CDR1 and CDR2: SGHRS, YFSETQ. Full variable domain (remainder filled in from reference TRBV5-1 and TRBJ1-1): KAGVTQTPRYLIKTRGQQVTLSCSPISGHRSVSWYQQTPGQGLQFLFEYFSETQRNKGNFPGRFSGRQFSNSRSEMNVSTLELGDSALYLCASSLALTGVTEAFFGQGTRLTVV.

This rearrangement joins TRBV5-4 to TRBJ1-2, with D possibly TRBD1 on 6 matching bases. Looked up from germline, CDR1 is SGHNT and CDR2 is YYREEE (reference sequence). The CDR3 covers 15 residues. V lost 4 bases to trimming and J lost 2 bases, with 15 bases between them. The CDR3 reads CASSPQGYGNYGYTF. The CDR3 DNA is TGTGCCAGCAGCCCTCAGGGGTACGGGAACTATGGCTACACCTTC.

The chain carries TRBV4-3 and TRBJ2-3, with unresolved D. The germline CDR1 and CDR2 sequences are LGHNA and YSLEER. The CDR3 loop spans 16 amino acids. Trimming removed 0 bases from V and 2 bases from J, with 12 bases in between. This chain's CDR3 is CASSQDYGRSTDTQYF. For the CDR3, the DNA is TGCGCCAGCAGCCAAGACTATGGCCGCTCCACAGATACGCAGTATTTT.

This chain joins TRBV7-6 and TRBJ2-1, with 9 bases that match TRBD2. Trimming took 2 bases from V and 8 from J; bases not matched to a gene: 7. The germline V gene encodes CDR1 SGHVS and CDR2 FNYEAQ. This CDR3 spans 15 amino acids. For the CDR3, the DNA is TGTGCCAGCAGCTTATCTCTCGCGGGAGGGCATGAGCAGTTCTTC. This translates into CASSLSLAGGHEQFF.

The sample holds one count of this clone. V gene TRBV7-2 combines with J gene TRBJ1-3; 7 bases fit TRBD1. Trimming at V came to 3 bases and at J to 3 bases, leaving 8 bases not matched to a gene. Germline V gives CDR1 SGHTA, CDR2 FQGNSA. The CDR3 loop spans 16 amino acids. The CDR3 DNA sequence: TGTGCCAGCAGCTTGTTCGAAGGGGGCGGTGGAAACACCATATATTTT. Protein sequence: CASSLFEGGGGNTIYF.